These T cell receptor beta chains were read from a single sample in a study of blood T cell repertoires in COVID-19. TCRdb keeps only in-frame clones here, not all; method: immunoSEQ multiplex PCR. The sample consists of about 75,000 clones, around 90% of them appearing once. Sequencing was carried out using peripheral blood. These receptors came from a human donor in a cohort sampled during active COVID-19. CDR3s include the opening cysteine and the closing phenylalanine or tryptophan. The D gene is left open where the match is weak. Not all rows give a size; the values are once, few, many and, for expanded clones, a class.

J | D | V | size | CDR3 | DNA
TRBJ1-1 | - | TRBV18 | - | CASSPLLSTEAFF | TGTGCCAGCTCACCACTCCTGAGCACTGAAGCTTTCTTT
TRBJ1-5 | - | TRBV6-2/TRBV6-3 | - | CASSDPGGPGQPQHF | TGTGCCAGCAGCGACCCGGGGGGGCCGGGGCAGCCCCAGCATTTT
TRBJ1-1 | - | TRBV15 | - | CATSRGRGRANTEAFF | TGTGCCACCAGCAGGGGGCGGGGCAGGGCAAACACTGAAGCTTTCTTT
TRBJ1-2 | TRBD1 | TRBV5-4 | - | CASSLAGTGYYGYTF | TGTGCCAGCAGCTTGGCCGGGACAGGGTATTATGGCTACACCTTC
TRBJ2-7 | - | TRBV4-3 | - | CASSPRLSASSYEQYF | TGCGCCAGCAGCCCCCGGTTGTCTGCTAGCTCCTACGAGCAGTACTTC
TRBJ2-3 | - | TRBV6-5 | - | CASSYSARVDTQYF | TGTGCCAGCAGTTACTCAGCGCGGGTAGATACGCAGTATTTT
TRBJ2-1 | TRBD2 | TRBV5-1 | - | CASIGTSGRDHNEQFF | TGCGCCAGCATCGGGACTAGCGGGAGAGATCACAATGAGCAGTTCTTC
TRBJ1-6 | - | TRBV28 | - | CASSSPGTKTINSPLHF | TGTGCCAGCAGTTCGCCCGGGACAAAAACTATTAATTCACCCCTCCACTTT
TRBJ2-1 | TRBD2 | TRBV6-5 | - | CASSYSSSGSGQFF | TGTGCCAGCAGTTACTCCTCTAGCGGGAGTGGGCAGTTCTTC
TRBJ2-5 | - | TRBV19 | - | CASSIGGGGRETQYF | TGTGCCAGTAGTATAGGGGGAGGGGGGAGAGAGACCCAGTACTTC
TRBJ2-1 | - | TRBV7-9 | - | CASSSLGRVAYNEQFF | TGTGCCAGCAGCTCCTTGGGCAGGGTGGCCTACAATGAGCAGTTCTTC
TRBJ1-2 | TRBD1 | TRBV6-4 | - | CASTLRGGANYGYTF | TGTGCCAGCACTCTAAGAGGGGGCGCGAACTATGGCTACACCTTC
TRBJ2-6 | - | TRBV3-1/TRBV3-2 | - | CASSQGAPGFGANVLTF | TGTGCCAGCAGCCAAGGGGCGCCGGGGTTTGGGGCCAACGTCCTGACTTTC
TRBJ2-3 | - | TRBV5-4 | - | CASSLLTGFGTDTQYF | TGTGCCAGCAGCTTACTTACAGGGTTCGGCACAGATACGCAGTATTTT
TRBJ2-3 | TRBD1 | TRBV2 | - | CASGRQGAGTDTQYF | TGTGCCAGCGGACGACAGGGGGCGGGCACAGATACGCAGTATTTT
TRBJ2-2 | - | TRBV7-3 | - | CASSSSYHNNGELFF | TGTGCCAGCAGCTCGTCATACCACAACAACGGGGAGCTGTTTTTT
TRBJ2-3 | - | TRBV9 | - | CASSVAGHSTDTQYF | TGTGCCAGCAGCGTAGCGGGACACTCCACAGATACGCAGTATTTT
TRBJ2-3 | TRBD1 | TRBV5-4 | - | CASSLRGQNTDTQYF | TGTGCCAGCAGCTTGCGGGGACAGAACACAGATACGCAGTATTTT
TRBJ1-4 | TRBD1 | TRBV19 | - | CASTRTGGAEKLFF | TGTGCCAGTACCCGGACAGGGGGGGCTGAAAAACTGTTTTTT
TRBJ2-2 | TRBD1 | TRBV6-2/TRBV6-3 | - | CASTPQGAAGELFF | TGTGCCAGCACCCCACAGGGGGCGGCCGGGGAGCTGTTTTTT
TRBJ2-1 | TRBD1 | TRBV18 | - | CASSPPQGVRHNEQFF | TGTGCCAGCTCACCGCCACAGGGGGTTAGGCACAATGAGCAGTTCTTC
TRBJ1-1 | - | TRBV28 | - | CASTREGWAPEAFF | TGTGCCAGCACCAGAGAGGGCTGGGCTCCTGAAGCTTTCTTT
TRBJ2-2 | TRBD2 | TRBV6-6 | - | CASSYGTSKGTGELFF | TGTGCCAGCAGTTACGGGACTAGCAAGGGGACCGGGGAGCTGTTTTTT
TRBJ2-5 | TRBD2 | TRBV27 | - | CASSSRLAGRQETQYF | TGTGCCAGCAGTTCAAGACTAGCGGGTAGGCAAGAGACCCAGTACTTC
TRBJ1-1 | - | TRBV7-9 | - | CASSLFLGRGWAEAFF | TGTGCCAGCAGCTTATTTCTTGGACGGGGTTGGGCTGAAGCTTTCTTT
TRBJ2-1 | TRBD2 | TRBV7-9 | - | CASSLGFTSGSSYNEQFF | TGTGCCAGCAGCTTAGGTTTCACTAGCGGCAGCTCCTACAATGAGCAGTTCTTC
TRBJ1-2 | - | TRBV19 | - | CASTPGTRAFTGYGYTF | TGTGCCAGTACCCCTGGGACAAGGGCCTTTACCGGATATGGCTACACCTTC
TRBJ1-3 | - | TRBV7-3 | - | CASSLTGGGNTIYF | TGTGCCAGCAGCCTCACGGGAGGTGGAAACACCATATATTTT
TRBJ2-6 | - | TRBV27 | - | CASSGGRSGANVLTF | TGTGCCAGCTCCGGGGGGCGCTCTGGGGCCAACGTCCTGACTTTC
TRBJ2-6 | TRBD2 | TRBV5-8 | - | CASTMRAGAGANVLTF | TGTGCCAGCACCATGAGGGCGGGGGCTGGGGCCAACGTCCTGACTTTC
TRBJ2-1 | TRBD2 | TRBV7-3 | - | CASSPGLTYNEQFF | TGTGCCAGCAGCCCGGGACTAACCTACAATGAGCAGTTCTTC
TRBJ2-5 | - | TRBV9 | - | CASSVAGGEPQETQYF | TGTGCCAGCAGCGTAGCTGGCGGGGAGCCCCAAGAGACCCAGTACTTC
TRBJ2-5 | TRBD2 | TRBV5-1 | - | CASSPILAGGAETQYF | TGCGCCAGTTCCCCGATTTTAGCGGGAGGTGCAGAGACCCAGTACTTC
TRBJ2-7 | - | TRBV18 | - | CASSPGPGGEQYF | TGTGCCAGCTCACCGGGCCCCGGGGGCGAGCAGTACTTC
TRBJ2-2 | - | TRBV24-1 | - | CATSDTGRGAIGELFF | TGTGCCACCAGTGATACTGGACGGGGGGCCATCGGGGAGCTGTTTTTT
TRBJ1-2 | - | TRBV4-1 | - | CASSQEGVPGGYTF | TGCGCCAGCAGCCAGGAGGGTGTTCCGGGGGGCTACACCTTC
TRBJ1-5 | - | TRBV19 | - | CASSIGVGQDNNQPQHF | TGTGCCAGTAGTATAGGAGTAGGGCAGGACAATAATCAGCCCCAGCATTTT
TRBJ2-7 | - | TRBV15 | - | CATSRNAQGHEQYF | TGTGCCACCAGCAGAAACGCCCAGGGGCACGAGCAGTACTTC
TRBJ1-1 | TRBD1 | TRBV29-1 | - | CSVDRGWTEAFF | TGCAGCGTTGACAGGGGGTGGACTGAAGCTTTCTTT
TRBJ2-7 | TRBD2 | TRBV11-2 | few | CASSRSGRGTEQYF | TGTGCCAGCAGCCGTAGCGGGAGGGGGACGGAGCAGTACTTC
TRBJ2-7 | - | TRBV5-6 | - | CASSLVHRDRSYEQYF | TGTGCCAGCAGCTTGGTTCATCGTGACAGGTCCTACGAGCAGTACTTC
TRBJ2-2 | - | TRBV6-5 | - | CASSRGVGPGELFF | TGTGCCAGCAGTCGCGGGGTGGGACCCGGGGAGCTGTTTTTT
TRBJ2-5 | TRBD2 | TRBV2 | - | CASNRGGRGETQYF | TGTGCCAGCAACCGGGGCGGGAGGGGAGAGACCCAGTACTTC
TRBJ2-3 | - | TRBV7-3 | - | CASSLKAGSKDTQYF | TGTGCCAGCAGCTTAAAGGCAGGGTCTAAAGATACGCAGTATTTT
TRBJ2-1 | - | TRBV20-1 | - | CSASISGTEQFF | TGCAGTGCTAGTATATCAGGAACTGAGCAGTTCTTC
TRBJ2-1 | TRBD2 | TRBV6-5 | - | CASSSGTNYNEQFF | TGTGCCAGCAGTTCCGGGACTAATTACAATGAGCAGTTCTTC